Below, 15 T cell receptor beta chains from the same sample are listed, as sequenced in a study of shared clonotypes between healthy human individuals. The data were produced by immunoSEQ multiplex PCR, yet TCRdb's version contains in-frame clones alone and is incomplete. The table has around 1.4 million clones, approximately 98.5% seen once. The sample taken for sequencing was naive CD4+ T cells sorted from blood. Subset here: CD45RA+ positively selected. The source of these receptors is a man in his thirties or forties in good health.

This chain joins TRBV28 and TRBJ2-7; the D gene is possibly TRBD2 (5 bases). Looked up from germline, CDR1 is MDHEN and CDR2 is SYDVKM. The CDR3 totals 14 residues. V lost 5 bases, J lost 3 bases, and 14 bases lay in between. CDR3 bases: TGTGCCAGCAGTGAACCGGGAAGATACTACGAGCAGTACTTC. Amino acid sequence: CASSEPGRYYEQYF. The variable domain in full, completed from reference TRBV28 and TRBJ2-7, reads DVKVTQSSRYLVKRTGEKVFLECVQDMDHENMFWYRQDPGLGLRLIYFSYDVKMKEKGDIPEGYSVSREKKERFSLILESASTNQTSMYLCASSEPGRYYEQYFGPGTRLTVT.

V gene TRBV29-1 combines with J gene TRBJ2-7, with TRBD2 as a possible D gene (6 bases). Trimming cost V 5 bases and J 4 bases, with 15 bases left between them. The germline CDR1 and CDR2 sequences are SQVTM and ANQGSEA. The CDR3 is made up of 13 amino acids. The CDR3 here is CSVRGSGKYEQYF. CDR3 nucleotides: TGCAGCGTTCGAGGTAGCGGAAAGTACGAGCAGTACTTC.

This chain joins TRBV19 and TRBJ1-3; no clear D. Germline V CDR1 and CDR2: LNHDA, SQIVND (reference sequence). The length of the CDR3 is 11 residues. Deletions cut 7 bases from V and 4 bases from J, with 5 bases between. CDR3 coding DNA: TGTGCCAGTACCCACGGAAACACCATATATTTT. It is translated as CASTHGNTIYF.

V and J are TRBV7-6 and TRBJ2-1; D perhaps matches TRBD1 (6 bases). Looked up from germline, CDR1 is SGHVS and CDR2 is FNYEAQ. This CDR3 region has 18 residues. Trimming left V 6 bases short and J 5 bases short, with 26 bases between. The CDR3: CASSSHGRDKSVNNEQFF. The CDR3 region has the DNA TGTGCCAGCAGTTCCCACGGTAGGGACAAGTCGGTTAACAATGAGCAGTTCTTC.

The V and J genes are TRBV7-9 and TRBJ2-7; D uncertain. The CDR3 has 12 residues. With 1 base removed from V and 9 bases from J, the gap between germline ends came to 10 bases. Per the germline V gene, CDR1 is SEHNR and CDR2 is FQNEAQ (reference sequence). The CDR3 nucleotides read TGTGCCAGCAGCTTAGATACAGTCGGGCAGTACTTC. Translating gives CASSLDTVGQYF.

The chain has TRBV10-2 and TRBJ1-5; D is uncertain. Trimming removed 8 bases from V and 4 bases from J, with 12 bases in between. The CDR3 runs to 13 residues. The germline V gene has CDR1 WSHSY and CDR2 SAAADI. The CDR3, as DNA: TGCGCCAGCTCCAGCAGGACGAATCAGCCCCAGCATTTT. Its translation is CASSSRTNQPQHF.

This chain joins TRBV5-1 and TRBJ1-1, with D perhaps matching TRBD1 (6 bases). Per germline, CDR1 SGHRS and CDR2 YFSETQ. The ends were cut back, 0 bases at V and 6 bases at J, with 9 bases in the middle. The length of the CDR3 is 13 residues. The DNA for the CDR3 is TGCGCCAGCAGCTTGGGTGGGGGCGCTGAAGCTTTCTTT. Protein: CASSLGGGAEAFF.

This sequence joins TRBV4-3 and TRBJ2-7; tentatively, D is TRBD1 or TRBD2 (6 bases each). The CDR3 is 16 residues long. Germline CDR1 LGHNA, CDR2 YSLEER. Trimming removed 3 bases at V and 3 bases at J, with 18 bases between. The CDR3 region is CASSQASGGGGYEQYF. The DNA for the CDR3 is TGCGCCAGCAGCCAGGCCTCAGGAGGGGGAGGCTACGAGCAGTACTTC.

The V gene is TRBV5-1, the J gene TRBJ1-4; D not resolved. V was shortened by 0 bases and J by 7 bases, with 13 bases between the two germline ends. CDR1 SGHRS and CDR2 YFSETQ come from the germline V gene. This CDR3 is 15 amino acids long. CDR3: CASSLETPGREKLFF. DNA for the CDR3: TGCGCCAGCAGCTTGGAGACTCCAGGCCGTGAAAAACTGTTTTTT.

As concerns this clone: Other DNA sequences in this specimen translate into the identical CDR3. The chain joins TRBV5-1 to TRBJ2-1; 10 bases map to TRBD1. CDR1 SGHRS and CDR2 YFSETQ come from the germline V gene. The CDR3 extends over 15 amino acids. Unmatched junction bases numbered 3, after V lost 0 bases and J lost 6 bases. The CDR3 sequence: CASSLDGTGVNEQFF. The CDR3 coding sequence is TGCGCCAGCAGCTTGGATGGGACAGGGGTCAATGAGCAGTTCTTC.

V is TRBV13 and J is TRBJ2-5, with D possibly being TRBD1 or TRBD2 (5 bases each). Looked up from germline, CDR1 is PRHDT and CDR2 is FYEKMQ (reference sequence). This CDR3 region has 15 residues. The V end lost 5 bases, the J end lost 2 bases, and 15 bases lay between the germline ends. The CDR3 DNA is TGTGCCAGCAGCCGGGGCGGATTGGGGCAAGAGACCCAGTACTTC. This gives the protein CASSRGGLGQETQYF. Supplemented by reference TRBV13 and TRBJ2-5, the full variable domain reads AAGVIQSPRHLIKEKRETATLKCYPIPRHDTVYWYQQGPGQDPQFLISFYEKMQSDKGSIPDRFSAQQFSDYHSELNMSSLELGDSALYFCASSRGGLGQETQYFGPGTRLLVL.

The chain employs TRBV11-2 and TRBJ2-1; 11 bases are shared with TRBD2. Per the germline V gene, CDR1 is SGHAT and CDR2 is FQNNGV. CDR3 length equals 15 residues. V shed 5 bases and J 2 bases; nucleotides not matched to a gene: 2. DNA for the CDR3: TGTGCCAGCAGCCCGACTAGCGGGACCTACAATGAGCAGTTCTTC. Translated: CASSPTSGTYNEQFF.

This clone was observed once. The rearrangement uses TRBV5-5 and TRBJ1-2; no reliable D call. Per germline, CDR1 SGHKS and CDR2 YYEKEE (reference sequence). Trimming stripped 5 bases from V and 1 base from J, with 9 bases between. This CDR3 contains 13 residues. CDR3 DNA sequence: TGTGCCAGCAGTATTGGGCTTAACTATGGCTACACCTTC. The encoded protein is CASSIGLNYGYTF. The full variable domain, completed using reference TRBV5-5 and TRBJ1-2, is DAGVTQSPTHLIKTRGQQVTLRCSPISGHKSVSWYQQVLGQGPQFIFQYYEKEERGRGNFPDRFSARQFPNYSSELNVNALLLGDSALYLCASSIGLNYGYTFGSGTRLTVV.

This CDR3 reads CASSDRTSGTYEQYF. The CDR3 nucleotides are TGTGCCAGCAGTGACCGGACTAGCGGAACCTACGAGCAGTACTTC. The rearrangement links TRBV2 to TRBJ2-7; TRBD2 agrees at 10 bases. J lost 2 bases, V lost 3 bases, and 4 bases had no gene match. The CDR3 length is 15 residues. Germline loops: CDR1 SNHLY, CDR2 FYNNEI.

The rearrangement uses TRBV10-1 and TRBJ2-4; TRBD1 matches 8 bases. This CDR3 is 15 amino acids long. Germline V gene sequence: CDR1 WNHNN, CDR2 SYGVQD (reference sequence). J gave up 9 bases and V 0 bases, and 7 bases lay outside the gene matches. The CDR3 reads CASSESAGGAGIQYF. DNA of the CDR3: TGCGCCAGCAGTGAGTCGGCAGGGGGCGCGGGCATTCAGTACTTC.